The T cell receptor beta chain described here comes from a study of beta chain features in type 1 diabetes. CDR3 size: 12 residues. Trimming cost V 7 bases and J 6 bases, with 15 bases left between them. Germline lookup yields CDR1 SQVTM and CDR2 ANQGSEA. Reverse transcribing all isolated RNA meant expressed TCRB transcripts were sequenced. Repertoires were generated with immunoSEQ multiplex PCR, while TCRdb's copy carries only in-frame clones and drops some. Among hundreds of thousands of clones listed, approximately 8% were seen once. This rearrangement joins TRBV29-1 to TRBJ1-1; tentative D call: TRBD1 (5 bases). The receptor's source is a woman between 18 and 29 years old in good health. The source material was central memory CD4+ T cells from blood. This CDR3 reads CSAVVGGAEAFF. DNA of the CDR3: TGCAGCGCGGTGGTCGGGGGTGCTGAAGCTTTCTTT.